This T cell receptor (beta chain) comes out of a study of cytomegalovirus exposure and HLA in healthy donors. Overall study: Prior work identified 95 million to 120 million unique TCR beta sequences in some 180 million T cells.

Germline V CDR1 and CDR2: LNHNV, YYDKDF (reference sequence). The CDR3 has 16 residues. The V end was cut by 0 bases, the J end by 5 bases, with 13 bases between. Researchers ran the PCR with 60 Vbeta and 13 Jbeta primers. Measured with immunoSEQ multiplex PCR; TCRdb has only the in-frame clones, and not every one. Of 150,000 or so clones listed, roughly 79% were seen once; the top ten hold 3% to 3.5%. Study conclusions and caveats: It was confirmed in vitro that three of the CMV-associated chains were specific for CMV antigens.

In regard to this clone: Its specificity is not known.

The J gene is TRBJ1-4, the V gene TRBV15, with D possibly being TRBD1 (6 bases). The TCR comes from a woman aged 45-59 years in good health and CMV-seropositive. Source material: PBMCs. CDR3 sequence reads: CATSRDPNRENEKLFF. DNA of the CDR3: TGTGCCACCAGCAGAGATCCAAACAGGGAGAATGAAAAACTGTTTTTT.